This TCR beta chain appears in the sequencing data of a study of molecular identifiers for immune sequencing clone quantification. Whole-study results and caveats: Among effectors, clones above 20 RNA copies held over 98% of molecules; among naive cells, under 1%.

Looked up from germline, CDR1 is MNHEY and CDR2 is SVGEGT. This CDR3 has 12 residues. Trimming left V 2 bases short and J 2 bases short, with 4 bases between. The sample holds a few counts of this clonotype. Antigen unknown. The sorting of naive CD8 T cells used the CD8+CD4-CCR7+CD45RA+ phenotype. Bulk TCR libraries were made with methods that had been previously described and with listed TCR primers. Via MiXCR, TCRdb re-called the PCR reads, giving one row per CDR3 protein. The sample lists about 630,000 distinct CDR3 sequences, about 25% occurring once. Sequencing used naive CD8+ T cells from blood, with Jurkat cell RNA spiked in. The subset here: FACS-sorted CD8+CD4-CCR7+CD45RA+ naive T cells. The V gene is TRBV6-2 or TRBV6-3, the J gene TRBJ2-7; D unclear. The source is a human donor in good health. Some libraries in this study had Jurkat cell RNA spiked in. CDR3 amino acids: CASSYAAYEQYF. CDR3 nucleotides: TGTGCCAGCAGTTACGCAGCCTACGAGCAGTACTTC.